The present T cell receptor (beta chain) was sequenced within a study of T cells in Graves' hyperthyroidism and ophthalmopathy. Diagnoses used clinical symptoms, serum thyroxine and TRAb, thyroid ultrasound and orbital computed tomography. This clonotype appeared many times. Trimming took 2 bases from V and 4 from J, leaving 6 bases between them. The germline CDR1 and CDR2 sequences are SNHLY and FYNNEI. The CDR3 runs to 12 residues. TCR beta CDR3 regions were amplified from RNA. First-round RT-PCR with HTBI primers amplified the TCR CDR3 region. TCRdb analysed the multiplex PCR reads with MiXCR anew, one entry per CDR3 protein. The top ten hold around 7.7% of the sample, which has about 420,000 distinct CDR3 sequences, less than 20% seen once.

The receptor's source is a young woman with Graves' hyperthyroidism. J is TRBJ2-7 and V is TRBV2, with D tentatively TRBD2 (5 bases). Sequencing was performed on blood. For the CDR3, the DNA is TGTGCCAGCAGTGAAACGGGGTACGAGCAGTACTTC. Protein product: CASSETGYEQYF.